This T cell receptor beta chain was profiled in a study of T cell changes during pregnancy in multiple sclerosis. Repertoires were generated with immunoSEQ multiplex PCR, while TCRdb's copy carries only in-frame clones and drops some. The sample lists 25,000 to 30,000 clones; more than 80% were seen once. Trimming left V 5 bases short and J 0 bases short, with 11 bases between. Germline CDR1 and CDR2: LGHNT and FRNRAP. This CDR3 is built from 15 residues. Only a few counts were recorded for this clone. This sequence was found in a female donor with multiple sclerosis, enrolled in a pregnancy study. The sequenced sample was CD4+ T cells from peripheral blood mononuclear cells, obtained in the first trimester of pregnancy. The V gene is TRBV12-5, the J gene TRBJ1-3; D perhaps matches TRBD1 (5 bases). CDR3 protein: CASGTDGGSGNTIYF. CDR3 coding DNA: TGTGCTAGTGGTACCGACGGGGGCTCTGGAAACACCATATATTTT.